This T cell receptor beta chain was recorded in a study of lymphopenia after photon versus proton radiotherapy. General observations from the study: Under photons, naive T cells and diversity fell while effector/memory populations rose. Only patients who died were analyzed for survival; proton advantage is unproven. Post-nadir diversity loss with photons came from oligoclonal expansion, particularly CD8+ Temra cells. Post-nadir TCR diversity decline inversely tracked overall survival among those who died.

This clone occurred once. The antigen remains unidentified. TCRdb keeps only in-frame clones here, not all; method: immunoSEQ multiplex PCR. The profile shows about 20,000 clones, around nine tenths of them singletons. The CDR3 has 17 amino acids. V shed 0 bases, J shed 7 bases, and the junction held 11 bases outside the gene matches. Germline lookup yields CDR1 SGHAT and CDR2 FQNNGV. The receptor was isolated from a woman in her seventies with pancreatic cancer. Some clones in this sample may be carry-over from other donors' samples. V and J are TRBV11-2 and TRBJ2-2; 7 nucleotides agree with TRBD2. The material was peripheral blood, obtained from a patient treated with proton-based radiotherapy. The CDR3 reads CASSLDLWRELFGELFF. In nucleotides, the CDR3 is TGTGCCAGCAGCTTAGATTTATGGCGGGAGCTGTTCGGGGAGCTGTTTTTT.